This T cell receptor (beta chain) was observed in a study of blood T cell repertoires in COVID-19. Study as a whole: The samples span acute and convalescent COVID-19 from the United States, Italy and Spain. In each case, the material was cDNA or gDNA derived from T cells, B-cell-depleted T cells, or PBMCs.

Authors' processing steps: Using reference gene primer amplification, nucleated cell counts were estimated. Produced via immunoSEQ multiplex PCR; TCRdb's table is partial and in-frame only. V and J calls plus clone size are reproduced from that table; the DNA served to infer D and trimming. The repertoire has over 130,000 clones, about 87% of them found once; the top ten carry around 5%. Germline V CDR1 and CDR2: MNHEY, SVGAGI. The CDR3 has 15 residues. V lost 4 bases, J lost 0 bases, and 10 bases lay in between. The source is a human donor in a cohort sampled during active COVID-19. Sequenced input: peripheral blood. The chain is built from TRBV6-5 and TRBJ2-1; D possibly corresponds to TRBD1 (6 bases). In DNA form, the CDR3 reads TGTGCCAGCAGTTTACAGGGTACCTCCTACAATGAGCAGTTCTTC. Its protein product is CASSLQGTSYNEQFF.